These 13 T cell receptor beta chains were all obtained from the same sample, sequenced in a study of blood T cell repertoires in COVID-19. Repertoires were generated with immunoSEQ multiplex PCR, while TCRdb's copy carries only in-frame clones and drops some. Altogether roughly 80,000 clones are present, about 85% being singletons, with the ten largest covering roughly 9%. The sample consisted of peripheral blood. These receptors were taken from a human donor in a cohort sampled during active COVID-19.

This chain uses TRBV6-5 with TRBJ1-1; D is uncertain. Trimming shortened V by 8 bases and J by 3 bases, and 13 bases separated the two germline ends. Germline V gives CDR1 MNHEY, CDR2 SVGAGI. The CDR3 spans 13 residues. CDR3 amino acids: CASGREGDTEAFF. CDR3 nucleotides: TGTGCCAGCGGCCGGGAGGGCGACACTGAAGCTTTCTTT.

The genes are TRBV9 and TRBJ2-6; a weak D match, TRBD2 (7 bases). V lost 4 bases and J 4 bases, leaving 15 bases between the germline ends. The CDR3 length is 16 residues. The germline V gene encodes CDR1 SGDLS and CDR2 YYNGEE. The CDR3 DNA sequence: TGTGCCAGCAGCCCCGCGGGGGCGTCGGGGGCCAACGTCCTGACTTTC. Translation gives CASSPAGASGANVLTF.

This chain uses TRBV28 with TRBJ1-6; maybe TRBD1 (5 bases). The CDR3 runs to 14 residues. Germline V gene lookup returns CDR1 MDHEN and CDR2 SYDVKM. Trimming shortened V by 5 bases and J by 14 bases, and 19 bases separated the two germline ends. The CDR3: CASSDGGDGWSLHF. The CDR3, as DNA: TGTGCCAGCAGTGACGGGGGAGACGGTTGGTCCCTCCACTTT.

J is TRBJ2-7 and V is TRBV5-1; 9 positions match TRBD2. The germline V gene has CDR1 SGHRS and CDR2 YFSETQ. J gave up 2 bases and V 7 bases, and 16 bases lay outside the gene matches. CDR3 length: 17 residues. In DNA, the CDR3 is TGCGCCAGCCGACCTTCCGCCGCTAGCGGGAAAACCTACGAGCAGTACTTC. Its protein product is CASRPSAASGKTYEQYF.

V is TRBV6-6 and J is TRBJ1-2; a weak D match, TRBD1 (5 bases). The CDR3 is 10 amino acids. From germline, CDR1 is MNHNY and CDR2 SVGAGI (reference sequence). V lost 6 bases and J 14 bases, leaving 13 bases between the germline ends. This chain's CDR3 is CASREGLQTF. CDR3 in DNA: TGTGCCAGCAGGGAGGGGCTCCAGACCTTC.

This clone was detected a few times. CDR3 DNA: TGCAGCGTTGAAGGCTCGGGTAGAACCTACGAGCAGTACTTC. It encodes CSVEGSGRTYEQYF. The rearrangement uses TRBV29-1 and TRBJ2-7; D is unresolved. Trimming stripped 1 base from V and 2 bases from J, with 12 bases between. Per the germline V gene, CDR1 is SQVTM and CDR2 is ANQGSEA. The CDR3 has 14 residues.

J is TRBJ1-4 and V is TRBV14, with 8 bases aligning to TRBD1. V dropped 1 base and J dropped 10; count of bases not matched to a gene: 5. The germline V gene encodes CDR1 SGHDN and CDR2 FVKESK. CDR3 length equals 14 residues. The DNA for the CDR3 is TGTGCCAGCAGCCAAGGGGTCAGGGGGCGAAAACTGTTTTTT. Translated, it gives CASSQGVRGRKLFF.

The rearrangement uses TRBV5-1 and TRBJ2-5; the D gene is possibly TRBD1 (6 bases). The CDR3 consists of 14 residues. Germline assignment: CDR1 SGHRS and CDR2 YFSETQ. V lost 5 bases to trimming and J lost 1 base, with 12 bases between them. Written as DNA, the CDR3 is TGCGCCAGCAGTGTGAGGGGGACCCAAGAGACCCAGTACTTC. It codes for CASSVRGTQETQYF.

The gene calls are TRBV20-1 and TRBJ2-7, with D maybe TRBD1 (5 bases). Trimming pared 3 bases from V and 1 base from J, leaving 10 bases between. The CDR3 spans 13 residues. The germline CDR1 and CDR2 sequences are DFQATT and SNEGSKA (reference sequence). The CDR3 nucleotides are TGCAGTGCTAGTTTGGACATTTCCTACGAGCAGTACTTC. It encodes CSASLDISYEQYF.

The CDR3 region is CASSSLTGGNEKLFF. The CDR3 DNA sequence: TGCGCCAGCAGCTCTTTGACAGGGGGAAATGAAAAACTGTTTTTT. The rearrangement links TRBV5-1 to TRBJ1-4; 9 bases map to TRBD1. This CDR3 contains 15 residues. J was trimmed by 5 bases and V by 3 bases; bases with no gene match: 5. Germline V gives CDR1 SGHRS, CDR2 YFSETQ.

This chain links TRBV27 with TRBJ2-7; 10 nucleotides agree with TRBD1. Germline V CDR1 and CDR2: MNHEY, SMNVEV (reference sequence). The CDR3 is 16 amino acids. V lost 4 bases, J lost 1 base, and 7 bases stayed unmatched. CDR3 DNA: TGTGCCAGCAGTTCACAGGGACAGGGGCCTTCCTACGAGCAGTACTTC. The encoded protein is CASSSQGQGPSYEQYF.

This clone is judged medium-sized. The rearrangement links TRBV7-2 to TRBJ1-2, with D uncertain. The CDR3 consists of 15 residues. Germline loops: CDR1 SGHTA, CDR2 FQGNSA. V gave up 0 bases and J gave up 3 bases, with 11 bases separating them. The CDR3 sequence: CASSLAPGLDYGYTF. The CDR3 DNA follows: TGTGCCAGCAGCTTAGCCCCGGGTCTCGACTATGGCTACACCTTC.

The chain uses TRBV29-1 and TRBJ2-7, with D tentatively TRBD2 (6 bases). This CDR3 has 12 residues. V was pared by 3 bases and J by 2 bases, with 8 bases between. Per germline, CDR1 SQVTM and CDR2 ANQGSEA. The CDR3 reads CSVDGEAYEQYF. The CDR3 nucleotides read TGCAGCGTTGACGGGGAGGCCTACGAGCAGTACTTC.